The 14 T cell receptor beta chains given below trace back to one sample, sequenced in a study of regulatory T cells in long-lasting Graves disease. Both iRepertoire HTBI primers and Arm-PCR of CDR3 regions were used to build the TCR beta libraries. Each CDR3 protein is one row after TCRdb ran MiXCR on the multiplex PCR reads. Of roughly 360,000 distinct CDR3 sequences listed, roughly 24% are singletons. The time point: persistent/refractory GD, antithyroid drugs over 5 years with positive TRAb. PBMC RNA was the source of the TCR library. This sample comprised peripheral blood mononuclear cells (PBMCs), obtained when the disease was refractory, from a patient treated with antithyroid drugs. The receptor source for this set is a middle-aged woman with Graves disease.

A word on this clonotype: Compared with germline, one end of the junction differs, possibly owing to a read error. This chain uses TRBV5-1 with TRBJ2-5, with TRBD2 identical over 7 bases. The J call is doubtful: the DNA matches TRBJ2-1 better. The CDR3 extends over 14 amino acids. Germline V lookup: CDR1 SGHRS, CDR2 YFSETQ. The CDR3 DNA sequence: TGTGCCAGCAGCACCTCTAGCGGAGCTAATGAGCAGTTCTTC. Amino acid sequence: CASSTSSGANEQFF.

This clonotype was counted ten times or more. The V gene is TRBV7-9, the J gene TRBJ2-7; D might be TRBD1 (5 bases). The germline V and J ends were trimmed by 3 bases and 6 bases, with 12 bases remaining between them. Per germline, CDR1 SEHNR and CDR2 FQNEAQ (reference sequence). The CDR3 length is 13 residues. The CDR3 reads CASSFGRVSEQYF. As DNA, the CDR3 is TGTGCCAGCAGCTTTGGCAGGGTAAGCGAGCAGTACTTC.

This clonotype has ten or more counts. The chain has TRBV11-3 and TRBJ1-1; 8 bases align to TRBD1. Germline lookup yields CDR1 SGHNT and CDR2 YENEEA. V lost 5 bases to trimming and J lost 1 base; unmatched junction nucleotides: 6. There are 15 residues in the CDR3. CDR3 bases: TGTGCCAGCAGCAGGCTTGGACAGGGGAACACTGAAGCTTTCTTT. Residues: CASSRLGQGNTEAFF.

This clonotype was observed many times. The chain joins TRBV28 to TRBJ1-1; TRBD1 agrees at 7 bases. Germline values: CDR1 MDHEN, CDR2 SYDVKM. The CDR3 is 14 amino acids. V shed 6 bases, J shed 4 bases, and the junction held 8 bases outside the gene matches. The CDR3 coding sequence is TGTGCCAGCAGGCGAAGTACAGGGGTCACTGAAGCTTTCTTT. Translation gives CASRRSTGVTEAFF. The whole variable domain, filled in from reference TRBV28 and TRBJ1-1, reads DVKVTQSSRYLVKRTGEKVFLECVQDMDHENMFWYRQDPGLGLRLIYFSYDVKMKEKGDIPEGYSVSREKKERFSLILESASTNQTSMYLCASRRSTGVTEAFFGQGTRLTVV.

This chain joins TRBV28 and TRBJ2-1; 11 bases match TRBD2. There are 17 residues in the CDR3. Germline trimming cut 2 bases from V and 3 bases from J; bases unmatched to any gene: 6. In germline, CDR1 is MDHEN, CDR2 SYDVKM. CDR3: CASSLLSSGRIYNEQFF. CDR3 DNA: TGTGCCAGCAGTTTACTCTCTAGCGGGAGGATCTACAATGAGCAGTTCTTC.

This clonotype has more than one count but fewer than ten. This chain uses TRBV6-2 or TRBV6-3 with TRBJ2-1, with 11 bases matching TRBD2. CDR3 size: 16 residues. The ends lost 2 bases at V and 8 bases at J; junction bases unmatched: 8. Germline CDR1 and CDR2: MNHEY and SVGEGT. CDR3 in amino acids: CASSYGGTSGGHEQFF. CDR3 coding DNA: TGTGCCAGCAGTTACGGCGGTACTAGCGGGGGTCATGAGCAGTTCTTC.

V and J are TRBV6-1 and TRBJ2-4, with 7 positions matching TRBD2. Trimming cost V 8 bases and J 0 bases; bases outside gene matches: 19. CDR1 is MNHNS, CDR2 SASEGT, per germline. The CDR3 sequence is 19 residues long. CDR3 sequence reads: CASCTSGGSARVAKNIQYF. The CDR3 DNA follows: TGTGCCAGCTGTACCTCGGGGGGTTCTGCAAGAGTAGCCAAAAACATTCAGTACTTC.

The table lists this clonotype with a count of one. V and J are TRBV10-3 and TRBJ2-1, with 7 bases fitting TRBD1. This CDR3 contains 15 residues. The V segment lost 3 bases and the J segment 0 bases; nucleotides outside the gene matches: 2. Germline CDR1 reads ENHRY; CDR2 reads SYGVKD. CDR3 region: CAISDGDSSYNEQFF. Written as DNA, the CDR3 is TGTGCCATCAGTGACGGGGACAGCTCCTACAATGAGCAGTTCTTC.

The J gene is TRBJ2-7, the V gene TRBV20-1; 10 bases map to TRBD2. V shed 2 bases and J 5 bases; nucleotides not matched to a gene: 9. CDR1 is DFQATT, CDR2 SNEGSKA, per germline (reference sequence). The CDR3 consists of 15 residues. The CDR3 spells CSARLWTSGTHEQYF. CDR3 DNA: TGCAGTGCTAGACTATGGACTAGCGGTACCCACGAGCAGTACTTC.

This clonotype was seen many times. V gene TRBV25-1 combines with J gene TRBJ2-7; tentatively, D is TRBD1 (6 bases). There are 14 residues in the CDR3. Germline loops: CDR1 MGHDK, CDR2 SYGVNS. V lost 3 bases and J 5 bases, leaving 14 bases between the germline ends. CDR3 loop: CASSDPGHRNEQYF. CDR3 DNA: TGTGCCAGCAGTGACCCGGGACATCGGAACGAGCAGTACTTC.

The rearrangement uses TRBV4-1 and TRBJ1-1; D gene ambiguous. CDR1 and CDR2 from the germline V gene are MGHRA and YSYEKL. This CDR3 comprises 15 residues. The V end was cut by 3 bases, the J end by 7 bases, with 18 bases between. The CDR3 DNA sequence: TGCGCCAGCAGCCAGGGGAGCGGGTTCGGATTTGAAGCTTTCTTT. Encoded protein: CASSQGSGFGFEAFF.

This clonotype has just a few counts. The chain couples TRBV11-2 to TRBJ2-7; TRBD2 agrees at 9 bases. Germline CDR1 is SGHAT and CDR2 is FQNNGV. This CDR3 has 18 residues. The J segment lost 2 bases and the V segment lost 5 bases, leaving 16 bases of the junction unmatched. In DNA, the CDR3 is TGTGCCAGCAGCCCTCTTGGTAGCGGGGGTGGCCGGGCCTACGAGCAGTACTTC. This translates into CASSPLGSGGGRAYEQYF. The variable domain in full, with the rest retrieved from reference TRBV11-2 and TRBJ2-7, is EAGVAQSPRYKIIEKRQSVAFWCNPISGHATLYWYQQILGQGPKLLIQFQNNGVVDDSQLPKDRFSAERLKGVDSTLKIQPAKLEDSAVYLCASSPLGSGGGRAYEQYFGPGTRLTVT.

This clonotype was detected ten times or more. The chain uses TRBV28 and TRBJ2-4; 8 nucleotides line up with TRBD2. There are 14 residues in the CDR3. V was clipped by 4 bases and J by 4 bases; unmatched bases: 3. The V gene's germline CDR1 is MDHEN and CDR2 SYDVKM. The DNA of the CDR3 is TGTGCCAGCAGTTCCGGACTAGCTAAAAACATTCAGTACTTC. As protein: CASSSGLAKNIQYF.

This clonotype was picked up many times. The V gene is TRBV28, the J gene TRBJ1-2; unclear D gene. The germline gives CDR1 MDHEN, CDR2 SYDVKM. With 4 bases removed from V and 0 bases from J, the gap between germline ends came to 6 bases. This CDR3 has 13 amino acids. In nucleotides, the CDR3 is TGTGCCAGCAGTTGGCTATCTAACTATGGCTACACCTTC. This translates into CASSWLSNYGYTF.